This T cell receptor beta chain emerged from a study of cytomegalovirus exposure and HLA in healthy donors. Findings and caveats of the study: Later, an analysis found that common viral pathogens appeared to be linked with several of the most significant clusters. The Asian-associated ancestry cluster reportedly had fewer N-insertions than the approximately 700-donor mean in a later analysis. In a later analysis, at a false discovery rate of 0.05, under 20,000 TCR beta sequences were associated with HLA alleles.

This CDR3 has 13 amino acids. From germline, CDR1 is SGHDT and CDR2 YYEEEE. Trimming cost V 5 bases and J 0 bases, with 8 bases left between them. PCR was performed using 60 Vbeta and 13 Jbeta primers. Per the original methods: The count from a later analysis was about 80 million unique TCR beta chains, 9 million to 12 million of them shared. Produced via immunoSEQ multiplex PCR; TCRdb's table is partial and in-frame only. V, J and clone size are those of that table, while D and trimming were read from the DNA. The sample totals about 200,000 clones; its top ten clones hold roughly 0.74%. Concerning this clone: Antigen unknown.

The sequenced sample consisted of PBMCs. The chain combines TRBV5-6 with TRBJ1-2; no reliable D call. The clonotype was recovered from a boy between 10 and 17 years old in good health and CMV-seronegative. CDR3: CASRPKPNYGYTF. Here the CDR3 DNA reads TGTGCCAGCAGGCCAAAGCCTAACTATGGCTACACCTTC. The full variable domain, completed using reference TRBV5-6 and TRBJ1-2, is DAGVTQSPTHLIKTRGQQVTLRCSPKSGHDTVSWYQQALGQGPQFIFQYYEEEERQRGNFPDRFSGHQFPNYSSELNVNALLLGDSALYLCASRPKPNYGYTFGSGTRLTVV.